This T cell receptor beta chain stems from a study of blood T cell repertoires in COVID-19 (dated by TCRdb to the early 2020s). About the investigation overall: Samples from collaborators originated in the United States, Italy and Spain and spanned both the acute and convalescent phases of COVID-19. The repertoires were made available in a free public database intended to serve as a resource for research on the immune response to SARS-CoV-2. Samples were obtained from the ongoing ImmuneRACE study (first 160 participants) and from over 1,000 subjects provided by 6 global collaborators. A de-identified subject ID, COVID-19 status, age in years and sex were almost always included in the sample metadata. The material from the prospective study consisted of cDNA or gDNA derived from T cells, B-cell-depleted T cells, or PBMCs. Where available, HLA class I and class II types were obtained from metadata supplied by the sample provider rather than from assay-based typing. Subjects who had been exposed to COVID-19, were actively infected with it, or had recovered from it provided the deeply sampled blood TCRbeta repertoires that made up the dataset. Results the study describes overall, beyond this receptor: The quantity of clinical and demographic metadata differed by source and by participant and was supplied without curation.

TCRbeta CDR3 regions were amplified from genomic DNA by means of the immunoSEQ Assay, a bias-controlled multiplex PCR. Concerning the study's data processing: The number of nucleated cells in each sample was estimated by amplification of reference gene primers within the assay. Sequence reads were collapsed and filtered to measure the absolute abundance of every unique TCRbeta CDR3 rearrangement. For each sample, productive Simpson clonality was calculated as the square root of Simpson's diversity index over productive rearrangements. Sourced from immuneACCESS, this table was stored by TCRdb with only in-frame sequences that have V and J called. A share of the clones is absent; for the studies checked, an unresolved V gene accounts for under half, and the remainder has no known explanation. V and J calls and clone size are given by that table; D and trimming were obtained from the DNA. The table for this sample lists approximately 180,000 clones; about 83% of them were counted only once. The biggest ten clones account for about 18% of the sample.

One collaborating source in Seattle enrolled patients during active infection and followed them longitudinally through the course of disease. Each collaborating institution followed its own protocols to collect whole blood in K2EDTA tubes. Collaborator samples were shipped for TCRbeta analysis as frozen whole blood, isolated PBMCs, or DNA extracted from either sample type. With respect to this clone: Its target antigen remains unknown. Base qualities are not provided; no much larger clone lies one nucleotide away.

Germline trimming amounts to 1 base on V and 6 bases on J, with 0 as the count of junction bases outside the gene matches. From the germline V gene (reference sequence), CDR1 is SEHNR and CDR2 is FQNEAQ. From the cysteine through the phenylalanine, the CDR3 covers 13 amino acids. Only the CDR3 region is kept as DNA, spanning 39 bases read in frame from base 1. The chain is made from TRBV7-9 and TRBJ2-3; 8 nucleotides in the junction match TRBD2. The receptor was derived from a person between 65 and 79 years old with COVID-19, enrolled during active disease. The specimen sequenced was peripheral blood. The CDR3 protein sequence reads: CASSLGLADTQYF. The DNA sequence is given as TGTGCCAGCAGCTTAGGACTAGCGGATACGCAGTATTTT.